This TCR beta chain emerged from a study of metastatic and nonmetastatic thyroid tumors (dated by TCRdb to the early 2020s). Notes on the research overall: The researchers compared repertoires between peripheral blood samples and tumor or nodule tissue samples from patients with malignant or benign thyroid disease. What the study reported, not specific to this receptor: In both blood and tumor samples, malignant tumors were reported to have significantly higher TCR beta diversity than benign nodules.

To prepare the library, PCR was applied. The sequencer listed for this sample is Illumina HiSeq 4000. High-throughput sequencing was used to profile the TCR beta-chain CDR3 region of each patient. From the authors' description of their analysis: CDR3 differences across clinicopathological groups were used to build a classifier for discriminating distant-metastatic papillary thyroid cancer patients. The Shannon index was used to assess repertoire diversity, and the Morisita-Horn index was used to assess tumor-blood repertoire similarity. The public sequencing data were trimmed at Q25 with fastp and processed into clonotypes with MiXCR by TCRdb, which kept only in-frame beta chains. The authors' filters were not applied to this entry. Recorded for this sample are fewer than 25,000 clones; over 20% of them occurred a single time. The ten top clones hold 10% to 15% of the sample. No patient had received any treatment before thyroid surgery. The study retrospectively analysed patient clinical samples collected from about 2012 to 2019 using T-cell receptor beta sequencing.

As for this clone: There is no known antigen for this receptor. Per-base qualities were not stored, and no clone one base away is much larger.

CDR1 and CDR2 are read off the germline V gene as SGHRS and YFSETQ. Ends trimmed: V by 4 bases, J by 2 bases; bases unmatched to a gene: 5. From cysteine to phenylalanine, the CDR3 is 14 amino acids long. The sequence is cut down to CDR3 DNA, 42 bases in frame from base 1. The receptor's source is a male donor with papillary thyroid cancer or a benign thyroid nodule (not recorded which). Some clones in this sample may be carry-over from other donors' samples. The material sequenced was blood. The sequence is built from TRBV5-1 and TRBJ1-2; 7 central bases correspond to TRBD1. CDR3 loop: CASSLGTANYGYTF. The nucleotide sequence is TGCGCCAGCAGCCTCGGGACAGCGAACTATGGCTACACCTTC.